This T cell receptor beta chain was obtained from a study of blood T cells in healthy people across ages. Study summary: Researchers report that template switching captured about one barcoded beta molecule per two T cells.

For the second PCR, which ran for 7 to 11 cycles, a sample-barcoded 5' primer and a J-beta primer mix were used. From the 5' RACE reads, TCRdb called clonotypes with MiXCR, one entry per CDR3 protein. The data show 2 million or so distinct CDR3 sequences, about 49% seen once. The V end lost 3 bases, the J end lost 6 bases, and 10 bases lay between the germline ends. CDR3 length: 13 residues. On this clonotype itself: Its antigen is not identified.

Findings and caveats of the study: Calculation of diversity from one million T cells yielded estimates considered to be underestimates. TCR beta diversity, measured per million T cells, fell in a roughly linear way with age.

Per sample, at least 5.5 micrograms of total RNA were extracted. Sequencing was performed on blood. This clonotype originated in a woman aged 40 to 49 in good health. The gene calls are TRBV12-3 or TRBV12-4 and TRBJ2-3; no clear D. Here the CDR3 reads CASSLELIDTQYF. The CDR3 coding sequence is TGTGCCAGCAGTTTGGAACTCATTGATACGCAGTATTTT.